The 10 T cell receptor beta chains in this list originate from one sample, sequenced in a study of blood T cell repertoires in COVID-19. The table came from immunoSEQ multiplex PCR; TCRdb's copy has only in-frame clones and leaves some out. The sample gives approximately 53,000 clones, about nine tenths of which show up once; 22% is in the top ten. Sequencing was carried out using peripheral blood. Receptors were obtained from a woman aged 80 or over with COVID-19, enrolled during active disease.

This clone was recorded a few times. This chain joins TRBV7-2 and TRBJ1-2; D call uncertain. This CDR3 has 13 amino acids. V shed 2 bases and J shed 4 bases, with 8 bases lying between them. Germline V gene lookup returns CDR1 SGHTA and CDR2 FQGNSA. CDR3 in DNA: TGTGCCAGCAGCTTACTGCCACTCTATGGCTACACCTTC. Protein sequence: CASSLLPLYGYTF.

The CDR3 loop reads CAQLDRGNGYTF. The DNA of the CDR3 is TGTGCCCAGCTAGACAGGGGGAATGGCTACACCTTC. The chain links TRBV2 to TRBJ1-2; 9 bases fit TRBD1. CDR1 is SNHLY and CDR2 is FYNNEI in the germline V gene. Trimming took 11 bases from V and 6 from J; bases not matched to a gene: 7. The CDR3 covers 12 residues.

The chain carries TRBV5-1 and TRBJ2-5; 9 positions agree with TRBD1. This CDR3 comprises 13 residues. The junction had 0 bases not matched to a gene; V was cut back by 3 bases and J by 3 bases. CDR1 and CDR2 from the germline V gene are SGHRS and YFSETQ. CDR3 nucleotides: TGCGCCAGCAGCTGGACAGGGGAAGAGACCCAGTACTTC. This codes for CASSWTGEETQYF.

This sequence joins TRBV30 and TRBJ1-1; no clear D gene. V was trimmed by 4 bases and J by 1 base, leaving 10 bases between them. This CDR3 contains 13 residues. CDR1 GTSNPN and CDR2 SVGIG come from the germline V gene (reference sequence). The CDR3 DNA sequence: TGTGCCTGGACGAAGGAGGGGAACACTGAAGCTTTCTTT. Translating it yields CAWTKEGNTEAFF.

The chain carries TRBV11-2 and TRBJ2-3; maybe TRBD2 (5 bases). Trimming left V 3 bases short and J 2 bases short, with 12 bases between. The germline CDR1 and CDR2 sequences are SGHAT and FQNNGV. The CDR3 length is 15 residues. The CDR3: CASSFPQRYTDTQYF. The CDR3 DNA follows: TGTGCCAGCAGCTTCCCGCAGCGGTACACAGATACGCAGTATTTT.

The rearrangement joins TRBV2 to TRBJ1-6; 10 bases map to TRBD1. The CDR3 contains 14 residues. The germline V gene has CDR1 SNHLY and CDR2 FYNNEI. V shed 6 bases, J shed 10 bases, and the junction held 6 bases outside the gene matches. DNA for the CDR3: TGTGCCAGCAGGGAGACAGGGGGCGGGTCACCCCTCCACTTT. It codes for CASRETGGGSPLHF.

The gene calls are TRBV3-1 (or the pseudogene TRBV3-2) and TRBJ1-1, with D unclear. The germline CDR1 and CDR2 sequences are LGHDT and YNNKEL (reference sequence). Between the trimmed V and J ends, which lost 0 bases and 6 bases, there was a span of 5 bases. CDR3 length: 12 amino acids. CDR3 in amino acids: CASSQEGSEAFF. The DNA for the CDR3 is TGTGCCAGCAGCCAAGAGGGCTCTGAAGCTTTCTTT.

This rearrangement joins TRBV6-2 or TRBV6-3 to TRBJ2-1; 8 positions match TRBD1. Germline assignment: CDR1 MNHEY and CDR2 SVGEGT. V gave up 5 bases and J gave up 9 bases; unmatched junction bases: 12. The CDR3 has 15 amino acids. CDR3 sequence: CASSPRTGIGTEQFF. The CDR3 DNA sequence: TGTGCCAGCAGTCCCCGGACAGGGATCGGGACTGAGCAGTTCTTC.

This chain links TRBV5-1 with TRBJ1-4, with 9 bases identical to TRBD1. The CDR3 runs 13 residues. Germline-derived CDR1 and CDR2 are SGHRS and YFSETQ. Germline trimming cut 5 bases from V and 8 bases from J; bases unmatched to any gene: 4. CDR3 protein: CASRQGAREKLFF. In nucleotides, the CDR3 is TGCGCCAGCAGACAGGGGGCGCGGGAAAAACTGTTTTTT.

The chain employs TRBV2 and TRBJ1-2; D remains unclear. V dropped 2 bases and J dropped 8 bases, with 15 bases sitting between them. Per germline, CDR1 SNHLY and CDR2 FYNNEI. The CDR3 loop spans 14 amino acids. CDR3 sequence (DNA): TGTGCCAGCAGTGAATTACAGCCCCTTGAGGGCTACACCTTC. Amino acid sequence: CASSELQPLEGYTF.